These 29 T cell receptor beta chains were all obtained from the same sample, sequenced in a study of blood T cells in healthy people across ages. With a J-beta primer mix and a sample-barcoded 5' primer, a second PCR ran about 6 to 11 cycles. TCRdb called the 5' RACE reads again in MiXCR, with one record for every CDR3 protein. The sample contains about 1.8 million distinct CDR3 sequences, roughly 49% of which appear only once. Input material: blood. These receptors all come from a woman aged 35 to 49 in good health.

A word on this clonotype: One end of the junction does not line up with germline, which may come from a read error. The rearrangement joins TRBV12-3 or TRBV12-4 to TRBJ1-1; a weak D match, TRBD1 (6 bases). CDR3 length: 13 amino acids. The CDR3 loop is CTSRNRDFGEAFF. Here the CDR3 DNA reads TGTACCAGCAGAAACAGGGATTTTGGTGAAGCTTTCTTT.

A few counts support this clonotype. The chain has TRBV6-5 and TRBJ2-3, with 10 bases aligning to TRBD2. Germline CDR1 MNHEY, CDR2 SVGAGI. V lost 0 bases to trimming and J lost 1 base; unmatched junction nucleotides: 1. The CDR3 consists of 16 residues. As DNA, the CDR3 is TGTGCCAGCAGTTACTCGGGGACTAGCGGCACAGATACGCAGTATTTT. It specifies CASSYSGTSGTDTQYF.

The chain uses TRBV28 and TRBJ2-5; no clear D gene. Near its end, the DNA agrees better with TRBJ2-7, so the J call may be wrong. Germline CDR1 MDHEN, CDR2 SYDVKM. The CDR3 is 16 amino acids. In nucleotides, the CDR3 is TGTGCCAGCAGCGACCCACGAGGACGTGGAACCTACGAGCAGTACTTC. It codes for CASSDPRGRGTYEQYF.

This chain uses TRBV7-2 with TRBJ2-3; the D gene is possibly TRBD2 (5 bases). Trimming left V 5 bases short and J 7 bases short, with 10 bases between. CDR1 and CDR2 from the germline V gene are SGHTA and FQGNSA. This CDR3 has 12 amino acids. The CDR3 nucleotides read TGTGCCAGCAGCCGATGGAGGAATACGCAGTATTTT. Amino acids: CASSRWRNTQYF.

The chain carries TRBV5-1 and TRBJ2-1; 9 bases map to TRBD2. The CDR3 length is 16 residues. Per germline, CDR1 SGHRS and CDR2 YFSETQ. The ends lost 3 bases at V and 6 bases at J; junction bases unmatched: 10. CDR3 sequence reads: CASSSTGTSNVNEQFF. CDR3 coding DNA: TGCGCCAGCAGCTCAACCGGGACTAGCAATGTCAATGAGCAGTTCTTC.

This clonotype was found many times. J is TRBJ2-5 and V is TRBV15; D is unclear. V was pared by 3 bases and J by 0 bases, with 2 bases between. CDR1 is LNHNV and CDR2 is YYDKDF in the germline V gene (reference sequence). The CDR3 extends over 12 amino acids. This CDR3 is CATSRNQETQYF. As DNA, the CDR3 is TGTGCCACCAGCAGGAACCAAGAGACCCAGTACTTC.

The chain carries TRBV12-3 or TRBV12-4 and TRBJ2-1; no firm D call. The CDR3 extends over 14 amino acids. V shed 5 bases and J shed 4 bases, with 12 bases lying between them. CDR3: CASSTSSRYNEQFF. The DNA of the CDR3 is TGTGCCAGCAGTACCAGTTCACGGTACAATGAGCAGTTCTTC.

The sample holds a few counts of this clonotype. This chain links TRBV10-3 with TRBJ1-4; the D gene is possibly TRBD1 (5 bases). V lost 2 bases and J lost 8, with 15 bases in between. CDR1 ENHRY and CDR2 SYGVKD come from the germline V gene. This CDR3 is built from 15 residues. The DNA of the CDR3 is TGTGCCATCAGTGAGCTCCAGGGCGGTTCCGAAAAACTGTTTTTT. It specifies CAISELQGGSEKLFF.

About this clonotype itself: With a much larger clone just one base away, this may be a read error. The genes are TRBV4-2 and TRBJ2-1; 11 bases match TRBD2. Per germline, CDR1 LGHNA and CDR2 YNFKEQ. The length of the CDR3 is 16 residues. J gave up 4 bases and V 3 bases, and 5 bases lay outside the gene matches. The CDR3 DNA reads TGTGCCAGCAGCCAGACTAGCGGGGATTTATACAATGAGCAGTTCTTC. This gives the protein CASSQTSGDLYNEQFF.

The rearrangement joins TRBV29-1 to TRBJ2-7, with 9 bases fitting TRBD2. The last part of the DNA fits TRBJ2-5 better; the J call may be wrong. Looked up from germline, CDR1 is SQVTM and CDR2 is ANQGSEA. This CDR3 comprises 14 residues. The CDR3: CSVFGTSLSKTQYF. The CDR3 coding sequence is TGCAGCGTCTTTGGGACTAGCTTGTCGAAGACCCAGTACTTC.

This clonotype was seen more than once but under ten times. The J gene is TRBJ1-2, the V gene TRBV4-3; D unresolved. Germline V gene sequence: CDR1 LGHNA, CDR2 YSLEER. This CDR3 contains 14 residues. Trimming removed 3 bases at V and 8 bases at J, with 16 bases between. The CDR3 loop is CASSHKQGFRGYTF. CDR3 nucleotide sequence: TGCGCCAGCAGCCACAAACAAGGATTTCGAGGCTACACCTTC.

The gene calls are TRBV7-3 and TRBJ2-3; D remains unclear. V was pared by 0 bases and J by 4 bases, with 5 bases between. This CDR3 comprises 13 residues. In germline, CDR1 is SGHTA, CDR2 FQGTGA. The CDR3 DNA follows: TGTGCCAGCAGCTTAACTTCATCAGATACGCAGTATTTT. Translating gives CASSLTSSDTQYF.

This clonotype was recorded only once. V gene TRBV29-1 combines with J gene TRBJ2-5; 8 bases align to TRBD2. Germline V gene lookup returns CDR1 SQVTM and CDR2 ANQGSEA. The CDR3 is 15 residues long. V lost 7 bases, J lost 5 bases, and 15 bases stayed unmatched. The CDR3 sequence: CSASPGGARTETQYF. CDR3 coding DNA: TGCAGCGCCTCCCCGGGGGGGGCTCGGACGGAGACCCAGTACTTC.

This clonotype has only a few counts. J is TRBJ2-7 and V is TRBV20-1; D call uncertain. This CDR3 region has 12 residues. CDR1 DFQATT and CDR2 SNEGSKA come from the germline V gene (reference sequence). Trimming cost V 6 bases and J 1 base, with 10 bases left between them. The CDR3 nucleotides are TGCAGTGCGTTCACGGGTTCCTACGAGCAGTACTTC. Protein sequence: CSAFTGSYEQYF.

This clonotype occurred once. The rearrangement links TRBV19 to TRBJ2-7; D unclear. CDR1 and CDR2 (germline): LNHDA, SQIVND (reference sequence). V was trimmed by 0 bases and J by 2 bases, leaving 8 bases between them. This CDR3 is built from 14 residues. The DNA for the CDR3 is TGTGCCAGTAGTATAGATACAGCGACCTACGAGCAGTACTTC. Protein sequence: CASSIDTATYEQYF. The whole variable domain, remainder taken from reference TRBV19 and TRBJ2-7, is DGGITQSPKYLFRKEGQNVTLSCEQNLNHDAMYWYRQDPGQGLRLIYYSQIVNDFQKGDIAEGYSVSREKKESFPLTVTSAQKNPTAFYLCASSIDTATYEQYFGPGTRLTVT.

The rearrangement joins TRBV7-2 to TRBJ2-5; possibly TRBD2 for D (6 bases). CDR1 is SGHTA and CDR2 is FQGNSA in the germline V gene. The CDR3 is 15 amino acids. V was trimmed by 5 bases and J by 2 bases, leaving 15 bases between them. The CDR3 DNA follows: TGTGCCAGCAGCCACTACACCGGGACTCAAGAGACCCAGTACTTC. Translating gives CASSHYTGTQETQYF.

The V call is TRBV4-1, the J call TRBJ2-5, with D perhaps matching TRBD1 (5 bases). This CDR3 is 17 amino acids long. Deletions cut 4 bases from V and 2 bases from J, with 20 bases between. Germline V gene lookup returns CDR1 MGHRA and CDR2 YSYEKL. CDR3 protein: CASSPRAREQTQETQYF. The CDR3 nucleotides read TGCGCCAGCAGCCCCCGGGCCAGGGAACAGACACAAGAGACCCAGTACTTC.

V usage is TRBV12-3 or TRBV12-4 and J usage is TRBJ2-1; tentative D call: TRBD2 (6 bases). The CDR3 has 18 amino acids. The V gene lost 0 bases and the J gene lost 0 bases, with 15 bases spanning the gap. CDR3 loop: CASSLAPVSTSSYNEQFF. CDR3 DNA sequence: TGTGCCAGCAGTTTAGCGCCAGTATCGACTAGCTCCTACAATGAGCAGTTCTTC.

This clonotype was found many times. The rearrangement uses TRBV12-3 or TRBV12-4 and TRBJ2-7; D gene uncertain. The CDR3 has 14 residues. The V end lost 3 bases, the J end lost 0 bases, and 9 bases lay between the germline ends. The CDR3 here is CASSFGRASYEQYF. As DNA, the CDR3 is TGTGCCAGCAGTTTTGGTAGGGCCTCCTACGAGCAGTACTTC.

This clonotype showed up just a few times. The J gene is TRBJ2-3, the V gene TRBV4-3, with D unresolved. V was cut by 4 bases and J by 2 bases, with 7 bases left in between. Germline V gene lookup returns CDR1 LGHNA and CDR2 YSLEER. The CDR3 covers 13 residues. CDR3 sequence: CASSPRFTDTQYF. The DNA of the CDR3 is TGCGCCAGCAGCCCCCGGTTCACAGATACGCAGTATTTT.

The CDR3 DNA sequence: TGTGCCAGCAGTTTAGTTGTAGCAGGGGGCTCCTACGAGCAGTACTTC. As protein: CASSLVVAGGSYEQYF. V gene TRBV12-3 or TRBV12-4 combines with J gene TRBJ2-7, with 7 positions matching TRBD1. With 1 base clipped from V and 0 bases from J, the junction kept 6 bases outside the gene matches. The CDR3 extends over 16 amino acids.

This clonotype was observed a few times. The chain uses TRBV7-2 and TRBJ2-5, with 14 bases fitting TRBD2. J gave up 5 bases and V 7 bases, and 9 bases lay outside the gene matches. Germline lookup yields CDR1 SGHTA and CDR2 FQGNSA. CDR3 length: 16 amino acids. The CDR3 is CASTLTSGGAGETQYF. The CDR3 DNA reads TGTGCCAGCACCCTGACTAGCGGGGGGGCCGGGGAGACCCAGTACTTC.

The chain joins TRBV6-2 or TRBV6-3 to TRBJ2-1; D could derive from TRBD1 or TRBD2 (5 bases each). This CDR3 has 17 amino acids. V was cut by 2 bases and J by 7 bases, with 21 bases left in between. Germline V gene lookup returns CDR1 MNHEY and CDR2 SVGEGT. DNA for the CDR3: TGTGCCAGCAGTTACACTCTGGGGACGGCCCTTTCAAATGAGCAGTTCTTC. The encoded protein is CASSYTLGTALSNEQFF.

The J gene is TRBJ2-4, the V gene TRBV18; tentative D call: TRBD1 (5 bases). The closer fit of TRBJ2-7 to the DNA end suggests the J call may be wrong. The CDR3 consists of 14 residues. Per germline, CDR1 KGHSH and CDR2 LQKENI. Here the CDR3 reads CASSPQGFSREQYF. The CDR3, as DNA: TGTGCCAGCTCACCACAGGGGTTTAGCCGCGAGCAGTACTTC.

The V call is TRBV7-2, the J call TRBJ1-6; D gene uncertain. Germline CDR1 is SGHTA and CDR2 is FQGNSA. V lost 7 bases and J lost 12, with 13 bases in between. CDR3 length: 12 amino acids. The CDR3 here is CASTLPGRPLHF. The CDR3 DNA sequence: TGTGCCAGCACCCTCCCCGGACGACCCCTCCACTTT.

This chain links TRBV10-2 with TRBJ1-2, with D tentatively TRBD1 (5 bases). V was cut by 8 bases and J by 8 bases, with 18 bases left in between. Germline-derived CDR1 and CDR2 are WSHSY and SAAADI. The CDR3 has 13 amino acids. CDR3 coding DNA: TGCGCCAGCGCTAAGGAGCCAGGGAGCGGCTACACCTTC. Its translation: CASAKEPGSGYTF.

The V gene is TRBV5-1, the J gene TRBJ2-1; the match to TRBD2 covers 10 bases. Germline values: CDR1 SGHRS, CDR2 YFSETQ. CDR3 size: 18 residues. The ends lost 3 bases at V and 0 bases at J; junction bases unmatched: 9. CDR3 sequence reads: CASSSHIAGGPSYNEQFF. The CDR3, as DNA: TGCGCCAGCAGCTCTCACATAGCGGGGGGCCCCTCCTACAATGAGCAGTTCTTC.

This chain joins TRBV28 and TRBJ1-2; D may be TRBD1 (5 bases). V dropped 10 bases and J dropped 6 bases, with 21 bases sitting between them. This CDR3 has 14 residues. The germline V gene encodes CDR1 MDHEN and CDR2 SYDVKM. CDR3 in amino acids: CATPLEGPTNGYTF. Written as DNA, the CDR3 is TGTGCCACCCCACTTGAGGGGCCAACTAATGGCTACACCTTC.

This clonotype turned up a few times. The chain joins TRBV20-1 to TRBJ1-6, with D uncertain. The length of the CDR3 is 13 residues. Germline assignment: CDR1 DFQATT and CDR2 SNEGSKA (reference sequence). Between the trimmed V and J ends, which lost 0 bases and 10 bases, there was a span of 10 bases. The CDR3 here is CSARDRRSSPLHF. In DNA form, the CDR3 reads TGCAGTGCTAGAGATCGGCGCAGCTCACCCCTCCACTTT.